The 14 T cell receptor beta chains presented below share a single source sample, sequenced in a study of cytomegalovirus exposure and HLA in healthy donors. Profiling relied on immunoSEQ multiplex PCR, and the TCRdb table lists in-frame clones only, not all of them. Of 150,000 or so clones listed, about 89% are singletons. Sequences were obtained from PBMCs. The origin of the receptors is a woman aged 18-29 years in good health and CMV-seropositive.

DNA for the CDR3: TGTGCCAGTAGTAGTAAACGGGGAAGCAATCAGCCCCAGCATTTT. The encoded protein is CASSSKRGSNQPQHF. The chain is built from TRBV19 and TRBJ1-5; D remains ambiguous. The CDR3 is 15 amino acids. V was cut by 4 bases and J by 1 base, with 11 bases left in between. Germline V gives CDR1 LNHDA, CDR2 SQIVND (reference sequence).

This clone has only a few counts. V gene TRBV6-5 combines with J gene TRBJ2-3; TRBD2 is a possible D gene (5 bases). CDR1 and CDR2 from the germline V gene are MNHEY and SVGAGI. The CDR3 spans 15 residues. V lost 0 bases, J lost 2 bases, and 9 bases lay in between. CDR3 in amino acids: CASSYSGGHTDTQYF. The CDR3, as DNA: TGTGCCAGCAGTTACTCGGGCGGGCACACAGATACGCAGTATTTT.

The CDR3 reads CASSELRAAGNTIYF. The CDR3 DNA sequence: TGTGCCAGCAGTGAATTGAGGGCAGCTGGAAACACCATATATTTT. V usage is TRBV2 and J usage is TRBJ1-3; D gene uncertain. There are 15 residues in the CDR3. From germline, CDR1 is SNHLY and CDR2 FYNNEI. Trimming shortened V by 2 bases and J by 2 bases, and 10 bases separated the two germline ends.

This rearrangement joins TRBV9 to TRBJ2-1; a weak D match, TRBD1 (6 bases). Germline V gene sequence: CDR1 SGDLS, CDR2 YYNGEE. The CDR3 has 15 amino acids. V lost 0 bases and J lost 2, with 9 bases in between. CDR3 sequence reads: CASSVDGGAYNEQFF. The CDR3 DNA follows: TGTGCCAGCAGCGTAGATGGGGGCGCCTACAATGAGCAGTTCTTC.

V is TRBV6-1 and J is TRBJ2-2; TRBD1 agrees at 10 bases. The V gene end was trimmed by 9 bases and the J gene end by 4 bases; junction bases not matched to a gene: 8. The germline V gene has CDR1 MNHNS and CDR2 SASEGT. This CDR3 is built from 15 residues. The CDR3 region has the DNA TGTGCCAGTATGACGGGACAGGGGATCACCGGGGAGCTGTTTTTT. As protein: CASMTGQGITGELFF.

CDR3 loop: CASSLAGYGYTF. The CDR3, as DNA: TGTGCCAGCTCACTTGCGGGATACGGCTACACCTTC. The V call is TRBV18, the J call TRBJ1-2; no definite D call. Trimming stripped 4 bases from V and 8 bases from J, with 11 bases between. Germline lookup yields CDR1 KGHSH and CDR2 LQKENI. The CDR3 contains 12 residues.

CDR3 loop: CAWATGDGQPQHF. The CDR3, as DNA: TGTGCCTGGGCGACAGGGGATGGACAGCCCCAGCATTTT. The chain is built from TRBV30 and TRBJ1-5, with 8 nucleotides matching TRBD1. With 5 bases clipped from V and 7 bases from J, the junction kept 7 bases outside the gene matches. The length of the CDR3 is 13 residues. Per germline, CDR1 GTSNPN and CDR2 SVGIG (reference sequence).

This chain links TRBV6-4 with TRBJ2-1; a possible D gene is TRBD2 (6 bases). V lost 6 bases, J lost 3 bases, and 15 bases lay in between. This CDR3 spans 15 amino acids. Germline V CDR1 and CDR2: MRHNA, SNTAGT. CDR3 amino acids: CASRREAGGYNEQFF. DNA of the CDR3: TGTGCCAGCAGAAGGGAAGCGGGTGGCTACAATGAGCAGTTCTTC.

CDR3 residues: CASSQLRTAAYEQYF. The CDR3 region has the DNA TGTGCCAGCTCACAGTTAAGGACAGCTGCCTACGAGCAGTACTTC. The chain joins TRBV18 to TRBJ2-7, with TRBD1 as a possible D gene (6 bases). The length of the CDR3 is 15 residues. Germline assignment: CDR1 KGHSH and CDR2 LQKENI. Trimming stripped 4 bases from V and 2 bases from J, with 15 bases between.

V gene TRBV30 combines with J gene TRBJ2-1; 10 bases are a match to TRBD2. Germline assignment: CDR1 GTSNPN and CDR2 SVGIG (reference sequence). The junction had 3 bases not matched to a gene; V was cut back by 0 bases and J by 10 bases. The CDR3 covers 13 residues. The CDR3 nucleotides read TGTGCCTGGAGTGTACTAGCGGGATACGAGCAGTTCTTC. This sequence encodes CAWSVLAGYEQFF. The whole variable domain, remainder taken from reference TRBV30 and TRBJ2-1, is SQTIHQWPATLVQPVGSPLSLECTVEGTSNPNLYWYRQAAGRGLQLLFYSVGIGQISSEVPQNLSASRPQDRQFILSSKKLLLSDSGFYLCAWSVLAGYEQFFGPGTRLTVL.

This chain links TRBV28 with TRBJ1-3; 7 bases map to TRBD1. The V gene end was trimmed by 6 bases and the J gene end by 1 base; junction bases not matched to a gene: 3. The length of the CDR3 is 14 residues. The germline gives CDR1 MDHEN, CDR2 SYDVKM. CDR3 region: CASRLQGSGNTIYF. The CDR3 DNA follows: TGTGCCAGCAGACTACAGGGGTCTGGAAACACCATATATTTT.

V is TRBV15 and J is TRBJ1-5; the D gene is possibly TRBD1 (5 bases). Germline CDR1 is LNHNV and CDR2 is YYDKDF (reference sequence). V was clipped by 0 bases and J by 6 bases, with 12 bases between them. This CDR3 is built from 15 residues. The CDR3 bases are TGTGCCACCAGCAGAGACAGGGTAGAGGCTCAGCCCCAGCATTTT. Residues: CATSRDRVEAQPQHF.

The genes are TRBV6-5 and TRBJ2-1, with 8 bases matching TRBD2. The CDR3 loop spans 15 amino acids. Trimming removed 5 bases from V and 8 bases from J; junction bases left unmatched: 11. The V gene's germline CDR1 is MNHEY and CDR2 SVGAGI. CDR3 sequence (DNA): TGTGCCAGCAGTCACCCCGGGACTAGTAACTATGAGCAGTTCTTC. As protein: CASSHPGTSNYEQFF.

The V and J genes are TRBV4-3 and TRBJ2-7; the match to TRBD1 covers 10 bases. This CDR3 has 16 residues. V shed 5 bases and J 1 base; nucleotides not matched to a gene: 8. Germline V lookup: CDR1 LGHNA, CDR2 YSLEER. The CDR3 bases are TGCGCCAGCAGCAAAACCGGACAGGGGGGATCCTACGAGCAGTACTTC. Its protein is CASSKTGQGGSYEQYF.